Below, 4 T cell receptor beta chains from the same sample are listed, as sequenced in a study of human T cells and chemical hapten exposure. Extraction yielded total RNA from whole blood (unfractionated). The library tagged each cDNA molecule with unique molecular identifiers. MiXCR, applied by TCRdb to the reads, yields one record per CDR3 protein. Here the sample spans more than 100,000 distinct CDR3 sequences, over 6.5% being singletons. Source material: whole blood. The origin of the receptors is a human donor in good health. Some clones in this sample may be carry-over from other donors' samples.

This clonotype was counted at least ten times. The CDR3 DNA is TGTGCCAGCAGCGTACAGGATAGCACAGATACGCAGTATTTT. Translated: CASSVQDSTDTQYF. The chain is built from TRBV9 and TRBJ2-3; D gene uncertain. The length of the CDR3 is 14 residues. V dropped 1 base and J dropped 0 bases, with 6 bases sitting between them. CDR1 and CDR2 (germline): SGDLS, YYNGEE.

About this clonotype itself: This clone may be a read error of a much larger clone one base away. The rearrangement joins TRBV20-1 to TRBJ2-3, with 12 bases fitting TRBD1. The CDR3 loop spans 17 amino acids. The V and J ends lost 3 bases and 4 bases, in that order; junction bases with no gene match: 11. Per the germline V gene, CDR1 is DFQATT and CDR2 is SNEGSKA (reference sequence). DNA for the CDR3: TGCAGTGCTAGTGACCGGGACAGGGGGCTTTGGGCAGATACGCAGTATTTT. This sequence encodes CSASDRDRGLWADTQYF.

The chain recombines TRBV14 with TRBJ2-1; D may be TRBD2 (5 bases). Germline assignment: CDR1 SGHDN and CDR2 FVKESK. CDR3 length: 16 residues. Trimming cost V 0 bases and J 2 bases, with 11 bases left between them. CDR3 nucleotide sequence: TGTGCCAGCAGCCAAGATCCCCCCGGGACCTACAATGAGCAGTTCTTC. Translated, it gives CASSQDPPGTYNEQFF.

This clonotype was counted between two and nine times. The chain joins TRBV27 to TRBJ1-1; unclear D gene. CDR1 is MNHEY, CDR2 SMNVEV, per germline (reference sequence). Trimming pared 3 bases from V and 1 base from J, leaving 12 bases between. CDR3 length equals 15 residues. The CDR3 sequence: CASSFDARQNTEAFF. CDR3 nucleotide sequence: TGTGCCAGCAGTTTCGACGCCCGACAGAACACTGAAGCTTTCTTT.